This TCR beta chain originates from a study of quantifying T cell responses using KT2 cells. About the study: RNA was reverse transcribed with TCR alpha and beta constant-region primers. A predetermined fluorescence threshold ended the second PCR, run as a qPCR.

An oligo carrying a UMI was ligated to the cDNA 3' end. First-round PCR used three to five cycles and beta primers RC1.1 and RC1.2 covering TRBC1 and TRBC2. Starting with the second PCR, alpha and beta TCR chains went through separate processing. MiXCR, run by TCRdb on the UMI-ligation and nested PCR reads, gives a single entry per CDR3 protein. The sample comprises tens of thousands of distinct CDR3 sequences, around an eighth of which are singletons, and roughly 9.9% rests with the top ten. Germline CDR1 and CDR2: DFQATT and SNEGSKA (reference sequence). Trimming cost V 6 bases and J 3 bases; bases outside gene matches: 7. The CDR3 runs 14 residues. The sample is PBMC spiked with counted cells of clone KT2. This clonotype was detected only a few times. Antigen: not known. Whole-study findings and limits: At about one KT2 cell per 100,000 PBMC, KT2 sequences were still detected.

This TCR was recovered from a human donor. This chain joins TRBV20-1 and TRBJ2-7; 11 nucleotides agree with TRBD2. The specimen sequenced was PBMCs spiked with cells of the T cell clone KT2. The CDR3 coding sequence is TGCAGTGCGAGCCGGACTAGCGGGCACTACGAGCAGTACTTC. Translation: CSASRTSGHYEQYF.